A single sample gave rise to the 8 T cell receptor beta chains below, sequenced in a study of Graves' ophthalmopathy and Graves' hyperthyroidism. RNA served as the template for amplifying TCR beta CDR3 regions. Second-round multiplex PCR came after first-round RT-PCR with HTBI primers. TCRdb re-analysed the multiplex PCR reads in MiXCR, keeping a single row per CDR3 protein. This sample has 600,000 to 650,000 distinct CDR3 sequences; 20% to 25% occur once, and the top ten carry roughly 6.9%. What was sequenced was peripheral blood. These receptors came from a young woman with stable Graves' hyperthyroidism. Some clones in this sample may be carry-over from other donors' samples.

The chain employs TRBV24-1 and TRBJ2-1; 13 bases align to TRBD2. V lost 3 bases and J lost 6; bases outside the gene matches: 4. CDR3 size: 16 residues. In germline, CDR1 is KGHDR, CDR2 SFDVKD. The CDR3 reads CATSDRTSGSINEQFF. The CDR3 coding sequence is TGTGCCACCAGTGATCGGACTAGCGGGAGTATCAATGAGCAGTTCTTC.

V is TRBV30 and J is TRBJ2-5, with a weak D call TRBD2 (6 bases). V lost 0 bases, J lost 5 bases, and 13 bases lay in between. This CDR3 is built from 14 residues. Germline V gives CDR1 GTSNPN, CDR2 SVGIG (reference sequence). In DNA form, the CDR3 reads TGTGCCTGGAGTGTACTGTCCGGGAGTGAGACCCAGTACTTC. Translating gives CAWSVLSGSETQYF.

CDR3 in DNA: TGTGCCAGCAGTTTAAGCGGGAGTCAATACGAGCAGTACTTC. Its translation: CASSLSGSQYEQYF. The genes are TRBV12-3 or TRBV12-4 and TRBJ2-7, with 8 positions matching TRBD2. The V and J ends lost 2 bases and 4 bases, in that order; junction bases with no gene match: 4. The CDR3 has 14 amino acids.

In its sample, this clonotype was seen many times. V and J are TRBV28 and TRBJ1-1; D uncertain. V was shortened by 8 bases and J by 4 bases, with 8 bases between the two germline ends. CDR1 MDHEN and CDR2 SYDVKM come from the germline V gene. The CDR3 sequence is 11 residues long. CDR3 bases: TGTGCCAGCCTCCATGCCACTGAAGCTTTCTTT. It codes for CASLHATEAFF.

In this sample, this clonotype turned up many times. The chain combines TRBV20-1 with TRBJ2-5, with 7 nucleotides matching TRBD1. This CDR3 has 15 amino acids. Looked up from germline, CDR1 is DFQATT and CDR2 is SNEGSKA (reference sequence). J lost 7 bases, V lost 5 bases, and 16 bases had no gene match. The CDR3 DNA reads TGCAGTGCTGTTACCCCCGGGACAGAAGATTGGACCCAGTACTTC. Translated, it gives CSAVTPGTEDWTQYF.

Concerning this clonotype itself: It may be a read error: a sequence one base away is much more abundant. The chain combines TRBV30 with TRBJ1-5; D is possibly TRBD1 (5 bases). CDR1 GTSNPN and CDR2 SVGIG come from the germline V gene (reference sequence). The CDR3 runs 14 residues. The CDR3 DNA is TGTGCCTGGAAGACGGGGCTCGGGAATCAGCCCCAGCAGTTT. It translates to CAWKTGLGNQPQQF.

This clonotype came up a few times. V usage is TRBV6-2 or TRBV6-3 and J usage is TRBJ2-7; 9 bases map to TRBD2. The J call is doubtful: the DNA matches TRBJ2-5 better. The germline gives CDR1 MNHEY, CDR2 SVGEGT. The CDR3 runs 18 residues. In nucleotides, the CDR3 is TGTGCCAGCAGTTACTCGCTAGCACTAGCGGGCCAGAAAGAGACCCAGTACTTC. Protein product: CASSYSLALAGQKETQYF.

This clonotype has ten or more counts. This chain connects TRBV28 to TRBJ2-7; D might be TRBD1 or TRBD2, each matching 5 bases. CDR1 MDHEN and CDR2 SYDVKM come from the germline V gene. This CDR3 region has 14 residues. Trimming pared 10 bases from V and 2 bases from J, leaving 18 bases between. Here the CDR3 DNA reads TGTGCCACCTTACCGACACTGGGACCCTACGAGCAGTACTTC. Translation: CATLPTLGPYEQYF. Full variable domain (rest looked up from reference TRBV28 and TRBJ2-7): DVKVTQSSRYLVKRTGEKVFLECVQDMDHENMFWYRQDPGLGLRLIYFSYDVKMKEKGDIPEGYSVSREKKERFSLILESASTNQTSMYLCATLPTLGPYEQYFGPGTRLTVT.